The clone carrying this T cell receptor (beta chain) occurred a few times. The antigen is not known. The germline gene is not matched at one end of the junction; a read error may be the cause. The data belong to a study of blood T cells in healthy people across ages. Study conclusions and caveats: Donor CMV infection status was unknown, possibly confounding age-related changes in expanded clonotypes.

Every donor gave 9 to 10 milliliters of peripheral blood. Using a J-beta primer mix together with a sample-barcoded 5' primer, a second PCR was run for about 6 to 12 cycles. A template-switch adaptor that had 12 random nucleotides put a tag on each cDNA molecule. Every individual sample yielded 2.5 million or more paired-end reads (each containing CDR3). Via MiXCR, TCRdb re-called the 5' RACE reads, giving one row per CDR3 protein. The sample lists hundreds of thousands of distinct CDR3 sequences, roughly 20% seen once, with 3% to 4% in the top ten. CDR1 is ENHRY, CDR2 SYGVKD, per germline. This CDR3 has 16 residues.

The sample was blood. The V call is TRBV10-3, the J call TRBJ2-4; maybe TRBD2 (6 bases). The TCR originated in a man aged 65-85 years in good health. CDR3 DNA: TGCGCCATCAGTGCAAATAGCGGAGTAGCCAAAAACACTCAGTACTTC. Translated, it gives CAISANSGVAKNTQYF.